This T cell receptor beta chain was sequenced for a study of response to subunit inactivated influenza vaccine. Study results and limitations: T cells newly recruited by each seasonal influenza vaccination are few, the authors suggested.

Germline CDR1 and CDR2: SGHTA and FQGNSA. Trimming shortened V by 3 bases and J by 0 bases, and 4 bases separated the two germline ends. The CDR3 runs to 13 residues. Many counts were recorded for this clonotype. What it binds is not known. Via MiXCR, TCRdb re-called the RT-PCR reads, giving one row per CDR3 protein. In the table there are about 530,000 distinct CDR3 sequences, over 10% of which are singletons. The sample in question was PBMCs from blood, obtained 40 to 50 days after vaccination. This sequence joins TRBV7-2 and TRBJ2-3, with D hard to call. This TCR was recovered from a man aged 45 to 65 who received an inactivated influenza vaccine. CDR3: CASSFPSTDTQYF. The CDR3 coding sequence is TGTGCCAGCAGCTTCCCTAGCACAGATACGCAGTATTTT.